Here is one T cell receptor (beta chain) with its context. Antigen specificity is unknown. The assay was immunoSEQ multiplex PCR, and TCRdb's table has in-frame clones only and misses some. The sample contains about 150,000 clones, around 87% of which appear only once. Germline V gene sequence: CDR1 MNHEY, CDR2 SMNVEV (reference sequence). The CDR3 covers 15 residues. Trimming took off 2 bases at V and 4 bases at J, with 12 bases between the two ends. This entry is derived from a study of T cell responses to AZD1222 COVID-19 vaccine. Points from the study as a whole: Just a handful of people given AZD1222 tested seropositive at baseline. There were vaccine-associated CD4 TCRs across spike, dominant at 160-218 and 743-854.

The chain combines TRBV27 with TRBJ2-1, with D maybe TRBD2 (7 bases). The sample here was peripheral blood, taken on day 0 of AZD1222 vaccination. This sequence originates from an adult in good health. The CDR3 spells CASSLRGAYYNEQFF. The CDR3 DNA follows: TGTGCCAGCAGTTTACGGGGGGCGTATTACAATGAGCAGTTCTTC.